Sequencing of this T cell receptor beta chain was carried out in a study of blood T cell repertoires in COVID-19. Study summary: The United States, Italy and Spain provided the acute and convalescent COVID-19 samples. PBMCs, B-cell-depleted T cells, or T cells provided the cDNA or gDNA that made up the material.

Clones were read by immunoSEQ multiplex PCR, and TCRdb kept only the in-frame ones, dropping some. The sample shows around 190,000 clones, about four fifths of them seen only once. CDR3 size: 16 residues. The germline V gene has CDR1 LNHNV and CDR2 YYDKDF (reference sequence). V shed 5 bases, J shed 2 bases, and the junction held 7 bases outside the gene matches. A Seattle source enrolled patients during active infection and followed them longitudinally. The receptor comes from a woman aged 40-49 years with COVID-19, enrolled during active disease. The chain employs TRBV15 and TRBJ2-3; 10 bases are a match to TRBD1. Sequencing was done on a sample of peripheral blood. CDR3 sequence: CATSGGGTGATDTQYF. CDR3 bases: TGTGCCACCAGCGGGGGGGGGACAGGGGCCACAGATACGCAGTATTTT.